Listed below are T cell receptor beta chains from one sample, sequenced in a study of early T cells in non-severe SARS-CoV-2 infection. Each CDR3 protein is one row after TCRdb ran MiXCR on the 5' RACE reads. The table has about 100,000 distinct CDR3 sequences, under 15% seen once. The sequenced material came from whole blood. The receptor source for this set is an adult who was a healthcare worker with PCR-confirmed SARS-CoV-2 infection or an uninfected control (not recorded which). The CDR3 runs from the conserved cysteine through the conserved F or W. D genes are given only for firm matches. The size entry is marked missing in some rows and otherwise reads once, few, many or a size class.

CDR3 protein: CASHLTPRTEAFF
CDR3 DNA: TGTGCCAGCCATCTCACCCCAAGGACTGAAGCTTTCTTT
D gene: .
V gene: TRBV6-5
clone size: .
J gene: TRBJ1-1

CDR3 protein: CASSIDGSQPQHF
CDR3 DNA: TGTGCCAGTAGTATAGATGGGAGCCAACCCCAGCATTTT
D gene: .
V gene: TRBV19
clone size: many
J gene: TRBJ1-5

CDR3 protein: CASSYWQDYGYTF
CDR3 DNA: TGTGCCAGCAGTTACTGGCAGGACTATGGCTACACCTTC
D gene: .
V gene: TRBV6-6
clone size: many
J gene: TRBJ1-2

CDR3 protein: CASSPVGVGGTQETQYF
CDR3 DNA: TGTGCCAGCAGCCCGGTCGGCGTAGGAGGGACCCAAGAGACCCAGTACTTC
D gene: .
V gene: TRBV5-6
clone size: few
J gene: TRBJ2-5

CDR3 protein: CASSLGPAGEFTDTQYF
CDR3 DNA: TGTGCCAGCAGCTTAGGTCCGGCGGGGGAATTCACAGATACGCAGTATTTT
D gene: TRBD2
V gene: TRBV7-8
clone size: few
J gene: TRBJ2-3

CDR3 protein: CASSSQYGQFF
CDR3 DNA: TGTGCCAGCAGCTCGCAGTACGGGCAGTTCTTC
D gene: .
V gene: TRBV7-2
clone size: many
J gene: TRBJ2-1

CDR3 protein: CSVQGDTEAFF
CDR3 DNA: TGCAGCGTTCAGGGGGACACTGAAGCTTTCTTT
D gene: TRBD1
V gene: TRBV29-1
clone size: many
J gene: TRBJ1-1

CDR3 protein: CSVVGQGGDEQYF
CDR3 DNA: TGCAGCGTTGTAGGACAGGGAGGCGACGAGCAGTACTTC
D gene: TRBD1
V gene: TRBV29-1
clone size: .
J gene: TRBJ2-7

CDR3 protein: CASSASRGNQPQHF
CDR3 DNA: TGCGCCAGCAGTGCCTCCAGGGGCAATCAGCCCCAGCATTTT
D gene: .
V gene: TRBV10-2
clone size: .
J gene: TRBJ1-5

CDR3 protein: CASSNRDRGNYGYTF
CDR3 DNA: TGTGCCAGCAGTAACCGGGACAGGGGAAACTATGGCTACACCTTC
D gene: TRBD1
V gene: TRBV6-5
clone size: many
J gene: TRBJ1-2

CDR3 protein: CSVENGGRGSYNEQFF
CDR3 DNA: TGCAGCGTTGAAAACGGGGGACGGGGGTCCTACAATGAGCAGTTCTTC
D gene: .
V gene: TRBV29-1
clone size: many
J gene: TRBJ2-1

CDR3 protein: CASSYVNLRYPGNTIYF
CDR3 DNA: TGTGCCAGCAGTTATGTAAACCTACGGTACCCGGGAAACACCATATATTTT
D gene: .
V gene: TRBV6-5
clone size: many
J gene: TRBJ1-3

CDR3 protein: CASSTDTQYF
CDR3 DNA: TGTGCCAGCTCCACAGATACGCAGTATTTT
D gene: .
V gene: TRBV18
clone size: many
J gene: TRBJ2-3

CDR3 protein: CASKNGWNNEQFF
CDR3 DNA: TGCGCCAGCAAAAACGGGTGGAACAATGAGCAGTTCTTC
D gene: .
V gene: TRBV4-1
clone size: .
J gene: TRBJ2-1